The source of this T cell receptor (beta chain) is a study of blood T cells in healthy people across ages. Findings and limits, study-wide: TCR beta diversity, measured per million T cells, fell in a roughly linear way with age. Estimates of total diversity, which came from one million sequenced T cells, were considered to be underestimates. What prevented conclusive comparison of naive and antigen-experienced cells was that PBMCs were unsorted.

Note on this clonotype: The antigen is undetermined.

This CDR3 has 16 amino acids. The germline V and J ends were trimmed by 0 bases and 1 base, with 12 bases remaining between them. Germline CDR1 MNHNS, CDR2 SASEGT. Combining a sample-barcoded 5' primer with a J-beta primer mix, a second PCR ran for roughly 7 to 11 cycles. Template switching added a 12-random-nucleotide identifier to every cDNA molecule. MiXCR, applied by TCRdb to the 5' RACE reads, yields one record per CDR3 protein. Of hundreds of thousands of distinct CDR3 sequences listed, roughly 20% are singletons. The sequencing input was blood. The J gene is TRBJ2-5, the V gene TRBV6-1, with TRBD2 as a possible D gene (6 bases). The sequence was collected from a man in his 70s in good health. CDR3 sequence: CASSEAGGSIQETQYF. The CDR3 coding sequence is TGTGCCAGCAGTGAAGCTGGAGGGAGTATCCAAGAGACCCAGTACTTC.